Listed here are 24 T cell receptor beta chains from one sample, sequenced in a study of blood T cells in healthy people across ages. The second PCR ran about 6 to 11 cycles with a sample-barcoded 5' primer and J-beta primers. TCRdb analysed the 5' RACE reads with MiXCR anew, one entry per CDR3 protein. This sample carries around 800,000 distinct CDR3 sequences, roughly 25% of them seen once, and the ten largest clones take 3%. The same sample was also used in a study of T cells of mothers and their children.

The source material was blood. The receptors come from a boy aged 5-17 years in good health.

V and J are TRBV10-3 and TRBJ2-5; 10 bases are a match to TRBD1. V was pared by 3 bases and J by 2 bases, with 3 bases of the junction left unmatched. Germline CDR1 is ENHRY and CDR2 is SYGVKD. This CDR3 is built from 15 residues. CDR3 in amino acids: CAISDQDRGQETQYF. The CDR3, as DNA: TGTGCCATCAGTGACCAGGACAGGGGGCAAGAGACCCAGTACTTC.

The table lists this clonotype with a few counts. The CDR3 DNA reads TGTGCCAGCAGTTTAAGCGGGGCACTCATGGAGACCCAGTACTTC. It is translated as CASSLSGALMETQYF. The V call is TRBV28, the J call TRBJ2-5; 7 bases line up with TRBD2. This CDR3 has 15 amino acids. Germline V gene data show CDR1 as MDHEN and CDR2 as SYDVKM. The trim removed 2 bases at V and 5 bases at J, leaving 8 bases unmatched. Drawing the rest from reference TRBV28 and TRBJ2-5, the complete variable domain is DVKVTQSSRYLVKRTGEKVFLECVQDMDHENMFWYRQDPGLGLRLIYFSYDVKMKEKGDIPEGYSVSREKKERFSLILESASTNQTSMYLCASSLSGALMETQYFGPGTRLLVL.

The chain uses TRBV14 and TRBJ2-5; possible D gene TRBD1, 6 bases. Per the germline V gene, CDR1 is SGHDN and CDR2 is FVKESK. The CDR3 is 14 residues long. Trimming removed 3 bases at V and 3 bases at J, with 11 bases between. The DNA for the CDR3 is TGTGCCAGCAGCCAGGGTCGGACAGAAGAGACCCAGTACTTC. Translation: CASSQGRTEETQYF.

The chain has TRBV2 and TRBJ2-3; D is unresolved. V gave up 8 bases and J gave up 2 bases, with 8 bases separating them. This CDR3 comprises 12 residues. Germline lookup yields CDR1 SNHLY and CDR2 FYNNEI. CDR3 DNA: TGTGCCAGCGGTCCAATCACAGATACGCAGTATTTT. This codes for CASGPITDTQYF.

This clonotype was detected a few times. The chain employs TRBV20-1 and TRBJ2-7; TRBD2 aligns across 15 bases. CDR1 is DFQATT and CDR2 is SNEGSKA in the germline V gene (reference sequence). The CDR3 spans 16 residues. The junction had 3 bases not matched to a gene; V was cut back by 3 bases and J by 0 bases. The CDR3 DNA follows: TGCAGTGCTAGCGGGACTAGCGGGGGGAGCTCCTACGAGCAGTACTTC. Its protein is CSASGTSGGSSYEQYF.

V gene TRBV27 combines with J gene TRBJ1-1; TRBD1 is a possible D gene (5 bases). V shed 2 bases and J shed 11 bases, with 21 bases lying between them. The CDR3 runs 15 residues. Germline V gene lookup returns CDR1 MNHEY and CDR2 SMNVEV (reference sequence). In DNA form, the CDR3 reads TGTGCCAGCAGTTTAATCGTGGGGGGTAGGAAAGAGGCTTTCTTT. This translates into CASSLIVGGRKEAFF.

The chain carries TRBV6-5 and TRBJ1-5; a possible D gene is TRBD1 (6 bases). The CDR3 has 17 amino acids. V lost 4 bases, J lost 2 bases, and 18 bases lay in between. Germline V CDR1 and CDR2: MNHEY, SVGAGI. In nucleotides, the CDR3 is TGTGCCAGCAGTTCCTCCGGGACACCACGGGGCAATCAGCCCCAGCATTTT. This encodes CASSSSGTPRGNQPQHF.

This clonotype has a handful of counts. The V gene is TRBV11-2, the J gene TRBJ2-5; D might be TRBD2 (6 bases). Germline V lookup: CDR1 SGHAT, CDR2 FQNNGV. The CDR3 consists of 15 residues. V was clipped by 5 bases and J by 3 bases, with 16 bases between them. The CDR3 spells CASSILGLTEETQYF. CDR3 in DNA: TGTGCCAGCAGCATCCTCGGACTAACCGAAGAGACCCAGTACTTC.

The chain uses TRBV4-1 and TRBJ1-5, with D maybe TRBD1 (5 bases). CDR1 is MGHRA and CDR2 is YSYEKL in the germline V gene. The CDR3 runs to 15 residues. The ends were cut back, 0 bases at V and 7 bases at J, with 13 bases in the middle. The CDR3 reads CASSQEERPGQPQHF. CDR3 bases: TGCGCCAGCAGCCAAGAGGAGCGCCCAGGGCAGCCCCAGCATTTT.

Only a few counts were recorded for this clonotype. The CDR3 DNA sequence: TGTGCCTGGAGCCCACGTCCTGTTTCCTACAATGAGCAGTTCTTC. This gives the protein CAWSPRPVSYNEQFF. This sequence joins TRBV30 and TRBJ2-1; no definite D call. This CDR3 comprises 15 residues. The germline V gene encodes CDR1 GTSNPN and CDR2 SVGIG (reference sequence). V shed 3 bases and J shed 1 base, with 13 bases lying between them.

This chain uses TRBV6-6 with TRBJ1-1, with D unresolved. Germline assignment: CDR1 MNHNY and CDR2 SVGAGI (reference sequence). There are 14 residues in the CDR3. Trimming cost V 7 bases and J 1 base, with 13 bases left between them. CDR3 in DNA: TGTGCCAGCACCGAACAGAACTCGAACACTGAAGCTTTCTTT. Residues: CASTEQNSNTEAFF.

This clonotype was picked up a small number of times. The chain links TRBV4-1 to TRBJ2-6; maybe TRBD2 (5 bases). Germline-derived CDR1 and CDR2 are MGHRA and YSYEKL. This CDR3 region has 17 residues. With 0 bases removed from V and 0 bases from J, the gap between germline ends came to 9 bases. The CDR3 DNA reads TGCGCCAGCAGCCAAGATGAGGGTTTCTCTGGGGCCAACGTCCTGACTTTC. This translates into CASSQDEGFSGANVLTF.

CDR3 bases: TGTGCCAGCAGCCCCCTGGGCGGGACAGTCAATCAGCCCCAGCATTTT. As protein: CASSPLGGTVNQPQHF. V is TRBV5-5 and J is TRBJ1-5; the match to TRBD1 covers 7 bases. This CDR3 spans 16 amino acids. Unmatched junction bases numbered 10, after V lost 4 bases and J lost 3 bases. CDR1 is SGHKS, CDR2 YYEKEE, per germline (reference sequence).

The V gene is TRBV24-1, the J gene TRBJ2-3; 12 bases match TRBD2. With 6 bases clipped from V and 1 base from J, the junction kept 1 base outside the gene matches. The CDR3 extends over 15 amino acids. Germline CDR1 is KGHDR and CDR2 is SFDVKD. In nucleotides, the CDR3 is TGTGCCACCAGTTCTAGCGGGGGGGGCACAGATACGCAGTATTTT. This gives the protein CATSSSGGGTDTQYF.

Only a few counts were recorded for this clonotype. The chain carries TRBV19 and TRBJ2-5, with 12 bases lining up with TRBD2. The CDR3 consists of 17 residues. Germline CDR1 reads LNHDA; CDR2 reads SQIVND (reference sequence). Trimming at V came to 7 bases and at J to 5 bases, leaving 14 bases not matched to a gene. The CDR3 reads CASKRLAGAQEGETQYF. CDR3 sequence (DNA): TGTGCCAGTAAGAGACTAGCGGGGGCCCAAGAAGGCGAGACCCAGTACTTC. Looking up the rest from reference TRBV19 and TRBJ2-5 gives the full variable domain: DGGITQSPKYLFRKEGQNVTLSCEQNLNHDAMYWYRQDPGQGLRLIYYSQIVNDFQKGDIAEGYSVSREKKESFPLTVTSAQKNPTAFYLCASKRLAGAQEGETQYFGPGTRLLVL.

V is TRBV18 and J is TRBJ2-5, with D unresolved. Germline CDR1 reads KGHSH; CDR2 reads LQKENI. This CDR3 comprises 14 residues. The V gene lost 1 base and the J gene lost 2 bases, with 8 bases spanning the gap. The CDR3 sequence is CASSPQDLQETQYF. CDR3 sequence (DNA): TGTGCCAGCTCACCACAGGATCTACAAGAGACCCAGTACTTC.

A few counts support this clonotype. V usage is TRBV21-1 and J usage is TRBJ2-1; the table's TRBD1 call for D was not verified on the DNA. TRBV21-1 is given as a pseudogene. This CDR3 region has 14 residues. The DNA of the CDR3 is TGTGCCAGCAGCAAATTCGGGACGCACAATGAGCAGTTCTTC. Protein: CASSKFGTHNEQFF.

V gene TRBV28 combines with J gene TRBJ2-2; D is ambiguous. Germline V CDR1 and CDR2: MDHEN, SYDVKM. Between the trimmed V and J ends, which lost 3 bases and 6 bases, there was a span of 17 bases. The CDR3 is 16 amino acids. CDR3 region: CASSLSRAPASGELFF. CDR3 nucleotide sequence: TGTGCCAGCAGTTTGAGTCGGGCGCCAGCGTCCGGGGAGCTGTTTTTT.

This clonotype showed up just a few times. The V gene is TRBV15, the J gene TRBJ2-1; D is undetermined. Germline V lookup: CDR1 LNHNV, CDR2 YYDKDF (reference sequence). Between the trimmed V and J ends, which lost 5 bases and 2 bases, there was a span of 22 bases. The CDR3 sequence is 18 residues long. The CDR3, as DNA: TGTGCCACCAGCGGAAATAAGCACTCCTCGACCCCCTACAATGAGCAGTTCTTC. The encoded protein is CATSGNKHSSTPYNEQFF.

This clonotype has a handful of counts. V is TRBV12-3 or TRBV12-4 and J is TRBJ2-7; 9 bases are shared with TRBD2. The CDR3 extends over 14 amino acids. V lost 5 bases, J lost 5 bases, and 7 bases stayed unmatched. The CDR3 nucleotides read TGTGCCAGCAGTCCGTGGACTAGCGAAGACGAGCAGTACTTC. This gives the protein CASSPWTSEDEQYF.

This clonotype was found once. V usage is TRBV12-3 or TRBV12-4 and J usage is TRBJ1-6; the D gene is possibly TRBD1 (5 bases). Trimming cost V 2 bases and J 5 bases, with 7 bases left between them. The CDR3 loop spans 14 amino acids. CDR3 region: CASSLSGNNSPLHF. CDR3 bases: TGTGCCAGCAGTTTATCAGGGAATAATTCACCCCTCCACTTT.

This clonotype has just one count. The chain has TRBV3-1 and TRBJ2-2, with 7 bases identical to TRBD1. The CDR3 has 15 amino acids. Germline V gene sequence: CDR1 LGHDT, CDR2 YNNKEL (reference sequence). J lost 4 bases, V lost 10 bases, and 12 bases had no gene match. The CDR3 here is CATRQGEGSTGELFF. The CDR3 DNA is TGTGCCACCCGACAGGGCGAGGGGAGCACCGGGGAGCTGTTTTTT.

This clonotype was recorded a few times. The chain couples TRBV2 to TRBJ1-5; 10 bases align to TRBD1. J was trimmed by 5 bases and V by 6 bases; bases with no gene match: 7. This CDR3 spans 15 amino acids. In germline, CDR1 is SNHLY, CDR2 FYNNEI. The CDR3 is CASSLGQGYHQPQHF. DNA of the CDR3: TGTGCCAGCAGCCTGGGACAGGGGTATCATCAGCCCCAGCATTTT.

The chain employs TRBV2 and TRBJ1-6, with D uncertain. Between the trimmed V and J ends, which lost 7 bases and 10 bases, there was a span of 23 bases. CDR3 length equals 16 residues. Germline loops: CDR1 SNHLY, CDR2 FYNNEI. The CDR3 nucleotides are TGTGCCAGCATGGAAGCCGCACAGACTTCGGGGTCACCCCTCCACTTT. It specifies CASMEAAQTSGSPLHF.